The clone carrying this T cell receptor (beta chain) was seen only a few times. The data stem from a study of T-cell memory formation after mild COVID-19. Germline V CDR1 and CDR2: DFQATT, SNEGSKA (reference sequence). Trimming removed 6 bases at V and 5 bases at J, with 13 bases between. CDR3 length: 13 amino acids. Barcoded TCR alpha and TCR beta cDNA libraries with UMIs came from 5'RACE using constant-segment primers. MiXCR, applied by TCRdb to the 5' RACE reads, yields one record per CDR3 protein. The table lists fewer than 650,000 distinct CDR3 sequences, about a fifth of them singletons. The chain recombines TRBV20-1 with TRBJ1-4; D is ambiguous. This receptor was obtained from an adult woman who had mild COVID-19 (a few samples of this study predate the infection). Cell type and time point are not known. Sequencing used PBMCs or a T cell subset sorted from them (not recorded which). CDR3 coding DNA: TGCAGTGCAGAGGGAGGGAAGAATGAAAAACTGTTTTTT. It is translated as CSAEGGKNEKLFF.